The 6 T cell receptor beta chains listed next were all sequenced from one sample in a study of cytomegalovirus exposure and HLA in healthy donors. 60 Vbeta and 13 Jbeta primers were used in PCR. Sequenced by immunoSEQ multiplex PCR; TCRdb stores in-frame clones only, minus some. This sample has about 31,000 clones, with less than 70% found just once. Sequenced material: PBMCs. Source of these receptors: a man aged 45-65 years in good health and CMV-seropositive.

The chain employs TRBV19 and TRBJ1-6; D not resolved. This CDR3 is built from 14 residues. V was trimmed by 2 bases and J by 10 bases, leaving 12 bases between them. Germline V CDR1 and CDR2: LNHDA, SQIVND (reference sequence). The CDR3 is CASSITLRESPLHF. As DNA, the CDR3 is TGTGCCAGTAGTATAACCCTGCGTGAGTCACCCCTCCACTTT.

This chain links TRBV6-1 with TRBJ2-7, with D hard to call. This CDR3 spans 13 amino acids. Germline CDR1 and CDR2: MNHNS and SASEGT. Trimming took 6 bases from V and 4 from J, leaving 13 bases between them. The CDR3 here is CASSFVSSYEQYF. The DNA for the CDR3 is TGTGCCAGCAGCTTTGTCAGTTCTTACGAGCAGTACTTC.

CDR3 nucleotides: TGTGCCAGCGGGGTGGACAGGGGATCTTTCTTT. This sequence encodes CASGVDRGSFF. The chain recombines TRBV2 with TRBJ1-1; TRBD1 matches at 9 bases. The CDR3 totals 11 residues. J gave up 12 bases and V 8 bases, and 7 bases lay outside the gene matches. Germline CDR1 and CDR2: SNHLY and FYNNEI.

For the CDR3, the DNA is TGTGCCAGCAGCCAGGGGGCTGGGGGATACGGAAACACCATATATTTT. Encoded protein: CASSQGAGGYGNTIYF. This chain joins TRBV13 and TRBJ1-3; 8 positions agree with TRBD1. CDR1 is PRHDT and CDR2 is FYEKMQ in the germline V gene (reference sequence). Trimming removed 5 bases from V and 4 bases from J; junction bases left unmatched: 10. This CDR3 has 16 residues.

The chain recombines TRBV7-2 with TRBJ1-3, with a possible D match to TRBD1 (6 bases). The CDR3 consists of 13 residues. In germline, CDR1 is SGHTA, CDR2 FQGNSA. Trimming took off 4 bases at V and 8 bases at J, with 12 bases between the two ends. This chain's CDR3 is CASSSRQAHTIYF. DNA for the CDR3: TGTGCCAGCAGCTCGCGACAGGCGCACACCATATATTTT.

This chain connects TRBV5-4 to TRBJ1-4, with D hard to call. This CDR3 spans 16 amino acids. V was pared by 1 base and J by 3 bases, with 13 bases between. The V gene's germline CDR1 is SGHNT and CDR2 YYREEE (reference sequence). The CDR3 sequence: CASSLIGVAANEKLFF. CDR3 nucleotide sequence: TGTGCCAGCAGCTTGATAGGAGTAGCTGCTAATGAAAAACTGTTTTTT. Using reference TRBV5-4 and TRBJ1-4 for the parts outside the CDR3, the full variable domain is ETGVTQSPTHLIKTRGQQVTLRCSSQSGHNTVSWYQQALGQGPQFIFQYYREEENGRGNFPPRFSGLQFPNYSSELNVNALELDDSALYLCASSLIGVAANEKLFFGSGTQLSVL.